Listed below are T cell receptor beta chains from one sample, sequenced in a study of early T cells in non-severe SARS-CoV-2 infection. In TCRdb, the 5' RACE reads were re-called with MiXCR into one record per CDR3 protein. The sample contains 60,000 to 75,000 distinct CDR3 sequences, roughly 10% of which appear only once. The source material was whole blood. These receptors originate from an adult who was a healthcare worker with PCR-confirmed SARS-CoV-2 infection or an uninfected control (not recorded which). CDR3s include the opening cysteine and the closing phenylalanine or tryptophan. A D gene is named only where the DNA matches it firmly. The size entry is marked missing in some rows and otherwise reads once, few, many or a size class.

D gene,clone size,J gene,V gene,CDR3 DNA,CDR3 protein
-,few,TRBJ2-6,TRBV18,TGTGCCAGCTCACCCTTTCTTGGACAGGCCAACGTCCTGACTTTC,CASSPFLGQANVLTF
-,-,TRBJ2-3,TRBV7-9,TGTGCCAGCAGCCCGGGGGACACTAGCACAGATACGCAGTATTTT,CASSPGDTSTDTQYF
-,many,TRBJ1-1,TRBV2,TGTGCCAGCAGAGGACAACACATGAACACTGAAGCTTTCTTT,CASRGQHMNTEAFF
TRBD1,-,TRBJ2-5,TRBV7-7,TGTGCTAGCAGCTCAACGAGGGGGCTGGAGGCCCAGTACTTC,CASSSTRGLEAQYF
-,-,TRBJ1-5,TRBV4-1,TGCGCCAGCAGCCAAGATGGGGCAGGCCAGGCGAGCAATCAGCCCCAGCATTTT,CASSQDGAGQASNQPQHF
TRBD1,-,TRBJ2-3,TRBV5-1,TGCGCCAGCAGCTTGGGCGGCGGCAGGGGGCACACAGATACGCAGTATTTT,CASSLGGGRGHTDTQYF
-,few,TRBJ2-5,TRBV4-1,TGCGCCAGCAGCCAAGATATCTCCAGGACATCGACCCAGTACTTC,CASSQDISRTSTQYF
-,many,TRBJ1-2,TRBV5-5,TGTGCCAGCAGCTTCCCCGGGGCGAATCGTGCCTACACCTTC,CASSFPGANRAYTF
-,few,TRBJ2-5,TRBV21-1,TGTGCCAGCAGCAAAGTAGTGGAGACCCAGTACTTC,CASSKVVETQYF
-,-,TRBJ2-7,TRBV5-1,TGCGCCAGCAGCTTGTTCGGGCCCGAGCTCTCCTACGAGCAGTACTTC,CASSLFGPELSYEQYF
TRBD2,many,TRBJ2-1,TRBV18,TGTGCCAGCTCCGAGGCCGGGGGGACCTACAATGAGCAGTTCTTC,CASSEAGGTYNEQFF
-,few,TRBJ2-7,TRBV18,TGTGCCAGCTCACCAGGGGGCGAGCAGTACTTC,CASSPGGEQYF
-,-,TRBJ2-6,TRBV6-2/TRBV6-3,TGTGCCAGCAGCCCTGCAGGGTCTGGGGCCAACGTCCTGACTTTC,CASSPAGSGANVLTF
TRBD2,-,TRBJ2-5,TRBV11-2,TGTGCCAGCAGCCGCGGGACTAGCGGGGGGGTCGGGGAGACCCAGTACTTC,CASSRGTSGGVGETQYF
TRBD1,few,TRBJ1-1,TRBV5-6,TGTGTCAGCAGCTTAACAGGGGGCACTGCGGGCACTGAAGCTTTCTTT,CVSSLTGGTAGTEAFF
-,-,TRBJ1-5,TRBV6-1,TGTGCCGCGAGTTCCAGGCTAAGCAATCAGCCCCAGCATTTT,CAASSRLSNQPQHF
-,-,TRBJ2-3,TRBV29-1,TGCAGCGGACAGACAAACCTCCCAGATACGCAGTATTTT,CSGQTNLPDTQYF
TRBD2,-,TRBJ2-3,TRBV7-2,TGTGCCAGCAGCCCATGGGTAGCGGGCCGTGATACGCAGTATTTT,CASSPWVAGRDTQYF
-,-,TRBJ2-7,TRBV28,TGTGCCAGCAGTTTATCAACTAGGGGCTACGAGCAGTACTTC,CASSLSTRGYEQYF
-,-,TRBJ1-6,TRBV25-1,TGTGCCAGCAGTGGTCGTGGCGGGTTACTAAGCTCCTATAATTCACCCCTCCACTTT,CASSGRGGLLSSYNSPLHF
TRBD1,many,TRBJ1-2,TRBV20-1,TGCAGTGCTAGGAGGACACAGGGGGAGATCTATGGCTACACCTTC,CSARRTQGEIYGYTF
TRBD2,-,TRBJ2-1,TRBV20-1,TGCAGTGCTAGGGGGACTAGCGAGGATGAGCAGTTCTTC,CSARGTSEDEQFF